This T cell receptor beta chain is drawn from a study of shared clonotypes between healthy human individuals. Study at large: Per donor, CD8 memory used one plate, CD8 naive used two, CD4 memory used three and CD4 naive used three.

General study points: Despite large depth, rarefaction showed incomplete sorted-subset sequencing.

Evenly divided among several immunoSEQ plates was the genomic DNA of each subset. Generated by immunoSEQ multiplex PCR, the TCRdb table keeps only in-frame clones and is missing some. The repertoire includes approximately 340,000 clones, 73% of them detected once, and about 10% sits in the top ten. The CDR3 is 13 amino acids. With 1 base removed from V and 5 bases from J, the gap between germline ends came to 6 bases. Germline V gene sequence: CDR1 LNHDA, CDR2 SQIVND (reference sequence). This clone was seen a single time. What it binds is unknown. The sequence was obtained from a man aged 25 to 45 in good health. Sequencing was performed on memory CD4+ T cells sorted from blood. Noted subset: CD45RA-negative fraction. This chain connects TRBV19 to TRBJ1-5; D not resolved. For the CDR3, the DNA is TGTGCCAGTAGTATAGCGTTGTATCAGCCCCAGCATTTT. Its translation is CASSIALYQPQHF.